This T cell receptor beta chain is from a study of technical replicates of blood from a few donors. The germline V gene has CDR1 LNHDA and CDR2 SQIVND (reference sequence). Trimming took off 5 bases at V and 6 bases at J, with 9 bases between the two ends. CDR3 length equals 12 residues. Clones were read by immunoSEQ multiplex PCR, and TCRdb kept only the in-frame ones, dropping some. The data contain roughly 100,000 clones, about 96% of them singletons. The sequence was obtained from a human donor in good health. Sequenced input: T cells isolated from PBMCs. V and J are TRBV19 and TRBJ2-3; D gene ambiguous. Here the CDR3 DNA reads TGTGCCAGTAGTTTTCTAGACGATACGCAGTATTTT. It translates to CASSFLDDTQYF.